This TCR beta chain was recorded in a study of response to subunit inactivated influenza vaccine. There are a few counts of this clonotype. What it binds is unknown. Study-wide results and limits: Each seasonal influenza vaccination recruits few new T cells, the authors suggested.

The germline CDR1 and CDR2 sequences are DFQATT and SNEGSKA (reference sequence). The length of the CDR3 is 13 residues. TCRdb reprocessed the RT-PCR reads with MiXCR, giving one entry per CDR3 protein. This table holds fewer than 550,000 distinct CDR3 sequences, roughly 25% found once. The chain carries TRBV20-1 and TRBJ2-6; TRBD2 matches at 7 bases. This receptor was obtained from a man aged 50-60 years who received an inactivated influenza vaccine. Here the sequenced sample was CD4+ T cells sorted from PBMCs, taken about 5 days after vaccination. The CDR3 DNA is TGCAGCATAAAGCGGGGTGGGGCCAACGTCCTGACTTTC. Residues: CSIKRGGANVLTF.